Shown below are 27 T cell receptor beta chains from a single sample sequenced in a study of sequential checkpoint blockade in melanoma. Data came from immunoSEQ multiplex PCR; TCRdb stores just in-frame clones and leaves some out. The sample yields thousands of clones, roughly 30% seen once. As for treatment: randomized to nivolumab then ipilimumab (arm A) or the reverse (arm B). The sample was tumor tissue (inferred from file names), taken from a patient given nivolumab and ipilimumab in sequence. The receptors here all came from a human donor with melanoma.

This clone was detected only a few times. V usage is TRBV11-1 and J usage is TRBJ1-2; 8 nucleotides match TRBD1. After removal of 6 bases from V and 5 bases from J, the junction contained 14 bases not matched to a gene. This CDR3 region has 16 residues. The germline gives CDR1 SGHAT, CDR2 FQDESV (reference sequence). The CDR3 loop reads CASRQSYGTGAYGYTF. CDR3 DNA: TGTGCCAGCAGACAAAGCTACGGGACAGGCGCTTATGGCTACACCTTC. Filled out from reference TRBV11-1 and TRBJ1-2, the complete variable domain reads EAEVAQSPRYKITEKSQAVAFWCDPISGHATLYWYRQILGQGPELLVQFQDESVVDDSQLPKDRFSAERLKGVDSTLKIQPAELGDSAMYLCASRQSYGTGAYGYTFGSGTRLTVV.

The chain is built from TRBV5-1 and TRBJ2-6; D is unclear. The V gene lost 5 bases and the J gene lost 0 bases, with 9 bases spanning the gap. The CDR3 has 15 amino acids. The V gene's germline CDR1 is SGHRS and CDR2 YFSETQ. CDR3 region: CASRLLPSGANVLTF. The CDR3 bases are TGCGCCAGCAGATTATTACCCTCTGGGGCCAACGTCCTGACTTTC. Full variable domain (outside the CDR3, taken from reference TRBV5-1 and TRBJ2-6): KAGVTQTPRYLIKTRGQQVTLSCSPISGHRSVSWYQQTPGQGLQFLFEYFSETQRNKGNFPGRFSGRQFSNSRSEMNVSTLELGDSALYLCASRLLPSGANVLTFGAGSRLTVL.

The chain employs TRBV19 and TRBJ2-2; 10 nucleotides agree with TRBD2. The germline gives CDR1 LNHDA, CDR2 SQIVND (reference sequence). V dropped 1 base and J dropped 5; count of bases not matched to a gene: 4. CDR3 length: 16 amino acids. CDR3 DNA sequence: TGTGCCAGTAGTATAGCTAAACTAGCGGGGACCGGGGAGCTGTTTTTT. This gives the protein CASSIAKLAGTGELFF. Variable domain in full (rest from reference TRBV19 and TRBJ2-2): DGGITQSPKYLFRKEGQNVTLSCEQNLNHDAMYWYRQDPGQGLRLIYYSQIVNDFQKGDIAEGYSVSREKKESFPLTVTSAQKNPTAFYLCASSIAKLAGTGELFFGEGSRLTVL.

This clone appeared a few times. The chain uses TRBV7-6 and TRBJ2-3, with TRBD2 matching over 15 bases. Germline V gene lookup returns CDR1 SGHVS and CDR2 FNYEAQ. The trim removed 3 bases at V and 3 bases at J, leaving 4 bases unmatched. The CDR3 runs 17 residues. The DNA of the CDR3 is TGTGCCAGCAGCTTGGGGACTAGCGGGGGGAATACAGATACGCAGTATTTT. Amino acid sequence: CASSLGTSGGNTDTQYF.

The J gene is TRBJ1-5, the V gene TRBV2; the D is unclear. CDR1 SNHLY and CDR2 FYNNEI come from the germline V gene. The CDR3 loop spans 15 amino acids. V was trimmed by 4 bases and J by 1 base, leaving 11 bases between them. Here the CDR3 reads CASSARLGSNQPQHF. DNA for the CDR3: TGTGCCAGCAGTGCCCGACTTGGGAGCAATCAGCCCCAGCATTTT. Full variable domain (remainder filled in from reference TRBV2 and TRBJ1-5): EPEVTQTPSHQVTQMGQEVILRCVPISNHLYFYWYRQILGQKVEFLVSFYNNEISEKSEIFDDQFSVERPDGSNFTLKIRSTKLEDSAMYFCASSARLGSNQPQHFGDGTRLSIL.

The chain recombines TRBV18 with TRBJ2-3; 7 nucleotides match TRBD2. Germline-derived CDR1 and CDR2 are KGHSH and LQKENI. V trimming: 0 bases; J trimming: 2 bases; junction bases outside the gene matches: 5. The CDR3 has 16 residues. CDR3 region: CASSPPGRGDTDTQYF. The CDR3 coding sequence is TGTGCCAGCTCACCACCTGGCCGGGGGGACACAGATACGCAGTATTTT.

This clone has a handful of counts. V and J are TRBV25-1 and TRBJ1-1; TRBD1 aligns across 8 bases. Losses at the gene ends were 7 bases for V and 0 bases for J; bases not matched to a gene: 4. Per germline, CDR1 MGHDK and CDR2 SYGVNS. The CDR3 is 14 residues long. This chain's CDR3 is CASTWTGLNTEAFF. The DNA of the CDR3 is TGTGCCAGCACCTGGACAGGGCTGAACACTGAAGCTTTCTTT.

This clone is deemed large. The CDR3 bases are TGTGCCATCAGTGAGTCGAAACGCGTTGAAGCTTTCTTT. It codes for CAISESKRVEAFF. J is TRBJ1-1 and V is TRBV10-3, with D hard to call. V shed 0 bases and J shed 7 bases, with 9 bases lying between them. Germline V CDR1 and CDR2: ENHRY, SYGVKD. The CDR3 runs 13 residues.

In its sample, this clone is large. The CDR3 DNA is TGTGCCAGCAGCTTACTGGCAGGGTTGAGGACTGAAGCTTTCTTT. Translating it yields CASSLLAGLRTEAFF. The rearrangement uses TRBV11-3 and TRBJ1-1; a weak D match, TRBD1 (5 bases). Per germline, CDR1 SGHNT and CDR2 YENEEA. The CDR3 length is 15 residues. V was cut by 2 bases and J by 5 bases, with 15 bases left in between.

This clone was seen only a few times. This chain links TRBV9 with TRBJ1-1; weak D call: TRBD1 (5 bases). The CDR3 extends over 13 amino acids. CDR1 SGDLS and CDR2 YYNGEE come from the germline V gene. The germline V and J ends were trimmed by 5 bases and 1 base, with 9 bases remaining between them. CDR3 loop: CASRLQGNTEAFF. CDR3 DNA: TGTGCCAGCAGACTTCAGGGGAACACTGAAGCTTTCTTT.

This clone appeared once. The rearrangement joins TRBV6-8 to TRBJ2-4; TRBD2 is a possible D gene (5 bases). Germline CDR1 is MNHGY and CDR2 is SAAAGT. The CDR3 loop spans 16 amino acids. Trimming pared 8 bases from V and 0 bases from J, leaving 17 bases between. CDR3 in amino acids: CASRGLGILAKNIQYF. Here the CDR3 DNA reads TGTGCCAGCCGGGGTCTGGGGATCTTAGCCAAAAACATTCAGTACTTC.

For the CDR3, the DNA is TGTGCCAGCAGCTCACAGGGTTTATCCGGTGGCTACACCTTC. Amino acids: CASSSQGLSGGYTF. The chain joins TRBV9 to TRBJ1-2; perhaps TRBD1 as D (6 bases). With 4 bases removed from V and 7 bases from J, the gap between germline ends came to 17 bases. CDR3 length equals 14 residues. Germline V gives CDR1 SGDLS, CDR2 YYNGEE. Complete variable domain (other parts from reference TRBV9 and TRBJ1-2): DSGVTQTPKHLITATGQRVTLRCSPRSGDLSVYWYQQSLDQGLQFLIQYYNGEERAKGNILERFSAQQFPDLHSELNLSSLELGDSALYFCASSSQGLSGGYTFGSGTRLTVV.

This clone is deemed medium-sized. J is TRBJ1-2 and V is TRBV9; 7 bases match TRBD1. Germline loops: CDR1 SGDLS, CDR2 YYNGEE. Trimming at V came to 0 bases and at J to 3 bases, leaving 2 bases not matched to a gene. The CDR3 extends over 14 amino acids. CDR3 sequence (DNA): TGTGCCAGCAGCGTAGACAGGGGATACTATGGCTACACCTTC. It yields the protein CASSVDRGYYGYTF.

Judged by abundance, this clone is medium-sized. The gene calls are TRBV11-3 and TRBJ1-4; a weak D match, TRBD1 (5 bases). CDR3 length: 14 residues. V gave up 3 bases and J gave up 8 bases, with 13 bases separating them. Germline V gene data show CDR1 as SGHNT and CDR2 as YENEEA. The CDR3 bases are TGTGCCAGCAGCTTGGGGGGAGTATGGGAAAAACTGTTTTTT. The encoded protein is CASSLGGVWEKLFF.

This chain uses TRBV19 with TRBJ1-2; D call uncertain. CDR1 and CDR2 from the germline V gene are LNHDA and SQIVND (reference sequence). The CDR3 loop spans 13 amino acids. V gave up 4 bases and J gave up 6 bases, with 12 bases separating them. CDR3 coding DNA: TGTGCCAGTAGTACCACGGACGGAGATGGCTACACCTTC. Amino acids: CASSTTDGDGYTF.

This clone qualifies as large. Here the CDR3 reads CASSLLGTWGTEAFF. CDR3 DNA sequence: TGTGCCAGCAGTTTGTTAGGGACTTGGGGCACTGAAGCTTTCTTT. The chain combines TRBV28 with TRBJ1-1; the D gene is possibly TRBD1 (5 bases). There are 15 residues in the CDR3. Deletions cut 3 bases from V and 4 bases from J, with 15 bases between. Per germline, CDR1 MDHEN and CDR2 SYDVKM.

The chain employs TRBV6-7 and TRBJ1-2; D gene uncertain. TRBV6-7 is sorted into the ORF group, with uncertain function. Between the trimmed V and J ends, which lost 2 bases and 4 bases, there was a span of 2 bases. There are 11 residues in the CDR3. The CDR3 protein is CASSYVYGYTF. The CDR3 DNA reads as TGTGCCAGCAGTTACGTCTATGGCTACACCTTC.

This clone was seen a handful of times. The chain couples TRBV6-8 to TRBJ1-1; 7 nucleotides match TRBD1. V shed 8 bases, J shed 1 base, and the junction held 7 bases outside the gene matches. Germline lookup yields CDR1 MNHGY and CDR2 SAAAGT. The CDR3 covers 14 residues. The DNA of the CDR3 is TGTGCCAGCGCCTCCGGGACAGAGAACACTGAAGCTTTCTTT. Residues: CASASGTENTEAFF.

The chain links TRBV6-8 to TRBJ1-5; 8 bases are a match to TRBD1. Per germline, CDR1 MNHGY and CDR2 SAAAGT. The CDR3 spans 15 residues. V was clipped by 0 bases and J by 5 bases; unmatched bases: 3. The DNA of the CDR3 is TGTGCCAGCAGTTACTCCGGGACAGGTGATCAGCCCCAGCATTTT. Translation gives CASSYSGTGDQPQHF.

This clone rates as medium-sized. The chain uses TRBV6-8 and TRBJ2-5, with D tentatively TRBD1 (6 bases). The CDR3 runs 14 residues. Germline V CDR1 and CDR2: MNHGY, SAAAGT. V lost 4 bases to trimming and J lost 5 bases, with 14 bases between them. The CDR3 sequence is CASSSFDRWETQYF. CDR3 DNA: TGTGCCAGCAGTTCTTTCGACAGGTGGGAGACCCAGTACTTC.

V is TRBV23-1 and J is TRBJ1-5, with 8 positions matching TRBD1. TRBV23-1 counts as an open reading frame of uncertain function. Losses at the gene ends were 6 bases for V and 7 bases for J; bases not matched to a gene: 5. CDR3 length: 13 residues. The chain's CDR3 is CASSLDRVQPQHF. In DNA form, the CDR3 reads TGCGCCAGCAGCCTGGACAGGGTGCAGCCCCAGCATTTT.

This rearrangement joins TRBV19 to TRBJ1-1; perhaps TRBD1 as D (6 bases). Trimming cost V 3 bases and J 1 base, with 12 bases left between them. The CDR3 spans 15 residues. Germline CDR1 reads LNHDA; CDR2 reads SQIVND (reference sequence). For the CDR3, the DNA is TGTGCCAGTAGTATGGGGACATTGGCGAACACTGAAGCTTTCTTT. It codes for CASSMGTLANTEAFF.

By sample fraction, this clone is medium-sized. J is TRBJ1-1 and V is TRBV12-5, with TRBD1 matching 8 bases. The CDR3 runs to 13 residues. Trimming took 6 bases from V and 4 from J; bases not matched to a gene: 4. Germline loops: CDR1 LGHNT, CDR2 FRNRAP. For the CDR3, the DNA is TGTGCTAGTGGCCGCACAGGGGGCACTGAAGCTTTCTTT. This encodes CASGRTGGTEAFF.

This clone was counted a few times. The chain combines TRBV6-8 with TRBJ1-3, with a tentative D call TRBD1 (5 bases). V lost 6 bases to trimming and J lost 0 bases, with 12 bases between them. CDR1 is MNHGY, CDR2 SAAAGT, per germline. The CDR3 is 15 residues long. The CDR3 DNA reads TGTGCCAGCAGCCTTCAGGGAATCTCTGGAAACACCATATATTTT. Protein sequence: CASSLQGISGNTIYF.

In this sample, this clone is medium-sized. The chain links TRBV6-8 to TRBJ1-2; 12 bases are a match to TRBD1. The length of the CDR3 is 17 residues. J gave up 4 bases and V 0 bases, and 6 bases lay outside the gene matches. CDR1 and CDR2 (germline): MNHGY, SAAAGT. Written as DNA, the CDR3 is TGTGCCAGCAGTTACTCCGGGACAGGGGGCGGTTTCTATGGCTACACCTTC. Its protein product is CASSYSGTGGGFYGYTF.

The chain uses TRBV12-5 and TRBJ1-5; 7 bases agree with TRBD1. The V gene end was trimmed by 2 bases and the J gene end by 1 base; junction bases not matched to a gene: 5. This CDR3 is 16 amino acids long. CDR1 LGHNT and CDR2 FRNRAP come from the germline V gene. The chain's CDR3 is CASGLPTRGSNQPQHF. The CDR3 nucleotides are TGTGCTAGTGGTTTGCCAACCAGGGGGAGCAATCAGCCCCAGCATTTT.

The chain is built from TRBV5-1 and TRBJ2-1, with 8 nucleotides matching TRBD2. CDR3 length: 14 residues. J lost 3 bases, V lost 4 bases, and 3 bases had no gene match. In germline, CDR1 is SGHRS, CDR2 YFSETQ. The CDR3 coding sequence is TGCGCCAGCAGCCGCGGGGGGATCTACAATGAGCAGTTCTTC. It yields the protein CASSRGGIYNEQFF.